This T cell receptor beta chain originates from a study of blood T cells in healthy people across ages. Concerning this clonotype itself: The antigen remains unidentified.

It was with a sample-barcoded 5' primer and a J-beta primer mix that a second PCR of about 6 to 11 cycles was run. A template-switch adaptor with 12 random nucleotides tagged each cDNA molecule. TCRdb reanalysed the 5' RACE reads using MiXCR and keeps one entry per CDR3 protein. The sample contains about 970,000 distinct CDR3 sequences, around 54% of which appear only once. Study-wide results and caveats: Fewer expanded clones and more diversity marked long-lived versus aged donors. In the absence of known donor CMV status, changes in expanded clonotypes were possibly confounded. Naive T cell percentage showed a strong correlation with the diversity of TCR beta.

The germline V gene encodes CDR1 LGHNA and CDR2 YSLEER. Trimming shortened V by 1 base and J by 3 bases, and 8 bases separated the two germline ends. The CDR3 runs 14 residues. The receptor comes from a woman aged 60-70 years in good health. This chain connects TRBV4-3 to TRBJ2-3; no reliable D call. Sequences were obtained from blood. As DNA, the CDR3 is TGCGCCAGCAGCCAAGCGCACAGTACAGATACGCAGTATTTT. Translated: CASSQAHSTDTQYF.